These 26 T cell receptor beta chains were all obtained from the same sample, sequenced in a study of shared clonotypes between healthy human individuals. Only in-frame clones appear in the TCRdb table, and some are missing; sequencing was by immunoSEQ multiplex PCR. The table has over a million clones, approximately 70% seen once. The specimen sequenced was memory CD4+ T cells sorted from blood. Stated subset: CD45RA-negative fraction. The receptor source for this set is a man aged 18 to 30 in good health.

This chain uses TRBV29-1 with TRBJ2-7, with 7 bases identical to TRBD2. The CDR3 covers 15 residues. CDR1 is SQVTM, CDR2 ANQGSEA, per germline. V lost 1 base to trimming and J lost 5 bases; unmatched junction nucleotides: 11. CDR3 protein: CSVEVASGGRDEQYF. CDR3 DNA: TGCAGCGTTGAAGTCGCTAGCGGAGGGAGGGACGAGCAGTACTTC.

The genes are TRBV29-1 and TRBJ2-1, with 10 nucleotides matching TRBD2. Looked up from germline, CDR1 is SQVTM and CDR2 is ANQGSEA. V shed 6 bases and J 2 bases; nucleotides not matched to a gene: 1. The CDR3 has 13 residues. The CDR3 DNA reads as TGCAGCGTGAGCGGGAGGGCCTACAATGAGCAGTTCTTC. This encodes CSVSGRAYNEQFF.

Note on this clone: The same CDR3 is also encoded by other DNA sequences in this sample. The chain couples TRBV6-5 to TRBJ2-7; 7 nucleotides match TRBD1. After removal of 6 bases from V and 1 base from J, the junction contained 3 bases not matched to a gene. The germline gives CDR1 MNHEY, CDR2 SVGAGI. The CDR3 extends over 13 amino acids. The CDR3 nucleotides are TGTGCCAGCAGCCGGACAGGATCCTACGAGCAGTACTTC. This codes for CASSRTGSYEQYF.

The chain couples TRBV29-1 to TRBJ2-5; D is uncertain. The V end lost 0 bases, the J end lost 5 bases, and 10 bases lay between the germline ends. Germline values: CDR1 SQVTM, CDR2 ANQGSEA. The CDR3 is 13 amino acids. The CDR3 region has the DNA TGCAGCGTTGAAGAGGTACGTCGGGAGACCCAGTACTTC. Amino acid sequence: CSVEEVRRETQYF.

The rearrangement links TRBV5-8 to TRBJ1-3; D remains ambiguous. The CDR3 is 13 amino acids. Germline V gene data show CDR1 as SGHTS and CDR2 as YDEGEE. Trimming took 7 bases from V and 4 from J, leaving 12 bases between them. The CDR3 DNA reads TGTGCCAGCGGCCGGACGGAGGGAAACACCATATATTTT. Encoded protein: CASGRTEGNTIYF.

The chain joins TRBV4-1 to TRBJ2-3; 8 positions match TRBD1. The J segment lost 4 bases and the V segment lost 1 base, leaving 13 bases of the junction unmatched. The CDR3 sequence is 18 residues long. CDR1 is MGHRA and CDR2 is YSYEKL in the germline V gene. The CDR3 reads CASSQGTGWGLWADTQYF. The CDR3 region has the DNA TGCGCCAGCAGCCAAGGGACAGGGTGGGGACTGTGGGCAGATACGCAGTATTTT.

This clone has just one count. The chain recombines TRBV5-1 with TRBJ2-3; 7 bases agree with TRBD1. The germline V gene encodes CDR1 SGHRS and CDR2 YFSETQ. The J segment lost 3 bases and the V segment lost 1 base, leaving 5 bases of the junction unmatched. The CDR3 spans 15 residues. CDR3 nucleotides: TGCGCCAGCAGCTTGACAGGGGTGCCGACAGATACGCAGTATTTT. Protein sequence: CASSLTGVPTDTQYF.

The chain recombines TRBV7-9 with TRBJ2-7; TRBD2 might be the D (6 bases). This CDR3 region has 16 residues. Germline V lookup: CDR1 SEHNR, CDR2 FQNEAQ (reference sequence). V dropped 3 bases and J dropped 0 bases, with 15 bases sitting between them. CDR3 region: CASSFWRAGTSYEQYF. In DNA form, the CDR3 reads TGTGCCAGCAGCTTCTGGCGGGCGGGAACCTCCTACGAGCAGTACTTC.

This chain uses TRBV6-5 with TRBJ2-7; 8 nucleotides match TRBD2. This CDR3 contains 13 residues. CDR1 and CDR2 (germline): MNHEY, SVGAGI. Trimming cost V 3 bases and J 4 bases; bases outside gene matches: 2. The CDR3 here is CASSYREGYEQYF. In DNA form, the CDR3 reads TGTGCCAGCAGTTATCGGGAGGGGTACGAGCAGTACTTC.

The chain combines TRBV4-1 with TRBJ2-4, with 14 bases identical to TRBD2. From germline, CDR1 is MGHRA and CDR2 YSYEKL. V shed 3 bases, J shed 0 bases, and the junction held 4 bases outside the gene matches. The length of the CDR3 is 18 residues. The CDR3 protein is CASSHGLAGGKAKNIQYF. DNA of the CDR3: TGCGCCAGCAGCCACGGACTAGCGGGGGGAAAAGCCAAAAACATTCAGTACTTC.

The J gene is TRBJ2-3, the V gene TRBV6-5; no firm D call. Trimming left V 4 bases short and J 7 bases short, with 9 bases between. Germline V gives CDR1 MNHEY, CDR2 SVGAGI. The CDR3 is made up of 12 amino acids. The CDR3 reads CASSSSIHTQYF. CDR3 nucleotide sequence: TGTGCCAGCAGTTCCTCGATTCATACGCAGTATTTT.

The chain carries TRBV5-4 and TRBJ1-3, with D perhaps matching TRBD1 (5 bases). V was clipped by 3 bases and J by 4 bases, with 26 bases between them. The CDR3 contains 19 residues. The germline V gene has CDR1 SGHNT and CDR2 YYREEE (reference sequence). Here the CDR3 reads CASSSWSRQLTTPGNTIYF. CDR3 DNA sequence: TGTGCCAGCAGCTCTTGGTCGCGACAGCTAACCACTCCCGGAAACACCATATATTTT.

CDR3 nucleotide sequence: TGTGCCAGCAGCTCTCAAAATCTCGGGGTTGAAGCTTTCTTT. This sequence encodes CASSSQNLGVEAFF. V is TRBV5-7 and J is TRBJ1-1; D not resolved. TRBV5-7 is an ORF for which the function is uncertain. The CDR3 consists of 14 residues. The ends were cut back, 3 bases at V and 7 bases at J, with 16 bases in the middle.

There are a few counts of this clone. This CDR3 is CASSEESSGRGNEQFF. The DNA for the CDR3 is TGTGCCAGCAGTGAAGAATCTAGCGGGAGAGGTAATGAGCAGTTCTTC. The V gene is TRBV2, the J gene TRBJ2-1; 10 bases fit TRBD2. Per the germline V gene, CDR1 is SNHLY and CDR2 is FYNNEI. The CDR3 covers 16 residues. V lost 1 base to trimming and J lost 7 bases; unmatched junction nucleotides: 7.

The chain has TRBV5-4 and TRBJ2-4; D is possibly TRBD2 (5 bases). The V end lost 4 bases, the J end lost 8 bases, and 13 bases lay between the germline ends. CDR1 and CDR2 (germline): SGHNT, YYREEE (reference sequence). This CDR3 spans 13 amino acids. The CDR3 reads CASSLKGADIQYF. The CDR3 nucleotides read TGTGCCAGCAGCCTTAAGGGAGCGGACATTCAGTACTTC.

The chain couples TRBV2 to TRBJ1-2; perhaps TRBD1 as D (6 bases). The germline V gene has CDR1 SNHLY and CDR2 FYNNEI. The CDR3 totals 13 residues. Trimming took off 6 bases at V and 2 bases at J, with 10 bases between the two ends. The CDR3 DNA reads as TGTGCCAGCAGAGTGGGGACAAACTATGGCTACACCTTC. Translated, it gives CASRVGTNYGYTF.

To note about this clone: The sample contains more than one DNA sequence encoding this CDR3. V and J are TRBV29-1 and TRBJ1-1; D is uncertain. The CDR3 runs to 13 residues. The V end lost 1 base, the J end lost 1 base, and 7 bases lay between the germline ends. Per the germline V gene, CDR1 is SQVTM and CDR2 is ANQGSEA. CDR3 nucleotides: TGCAGCGTTGAAGGGCAGAGGAACACTGAAGCTTTCTTT. Protein: CSVEGQRNTEAFF.

This sequence joins TRBV7-2 and TRBJ2-5; a possible D gene is TRBD2 (6 bases). The V end lost 5 bases, the J end lost 5 bases, and 9 bases lay between the germline ends. Looked up from germline, CDR1 is SGHTA and CDR2 is FQGNSA. The CDR3 is made up of 12 amino acids. The CDR3 nucleotides read TGTGCCAGCAGCCGGGACTCGGAGACCCAGTACTTC. Translation gives CASSRDSETQYF.

This chain links TRBV4-3 with TRBJ2-1; tentative D call: TRBD2 (6 bases). The CDR3 has 16 residues. Deletions cut 0 bases from V and 8 bases from J, with 17 bases between. Germline V CDR1 and CDR2: LGHNA, YSLEER. For the CDR3, the DNA is TGCGCCAGCAGCCAAGATTGGTCGGGAGCCTTCGATGAGCAGTTCTTC. Its protein is CASSQDWSGAFDEQFF.

The CDR3 DNA follows: TGCGCCAGCACCATGAGAAACTGGACTAGCGGGCACACAGATACGCAGTATTTT. Protein product: CASTMRNWTSGHTDTQYF. The gene calls are TRBV10-1 and TRBJ2-3, with 11 bases aligning to TRBD2. V trimming: 7 bases; J trimming: 2 bases; junction bases outside the gene matches: 14. This CDR3 is built from 18 residues. Per germline, CDR1 WNHNN and CDR2 SYGVQD (reference sequence).

This clone has just a few counts. The chain combines TRBV2 with TRBJ1-5, with D hard to call. CDR1 is SNHLY, CDR2 FYNNEI, per germline. V lost 4 bases, J lost 2 bases, and 9 bases lay in between. The CDR3 length is 14 residues. CDR3 nucleotide sequence: TGTGCCAGCAGTGGGGGAAGGGGCAATCAGCCCCAGCATTTT. Translating it yields CASSGGRGNQPQHF.

The chain employs TRBV28 and TRBJ1-1, with D perhaps TRBD1 (5 bases). Per germline, CDR1 MDHEN and CDR2 SYDVKM. Trimming left V 3 bases short and J 1 base short, with 9 bases between. The CDR3 has 14 residues. DNA of the CDR3: TGTGCCAGCAGTTTGTACGGGGGGAACACTGAAGCTTTCTTT. This gives the protein CASSLYGGNTEAFF.

The rearrangement links TRBV9 to TRBJ2-3; D tentatively reads TRBD1 or TRBD2 (5 bases each). The germline V gene encodes CDR1 SGDLS and CDR2 YYNGEE. This CDR3 has 16 amino acids. The V gene lost 1 base and the J gene lost 8 bases, with 20 bases spanning the gap. The DNA for the CDR3 is TGTGCCAGCAGCGTAAGTCGGGACCCCTCCATGGGTACGCAGTATTTT. This sequence encodes CASSVSRDPSMGTQYF.

A few counts support this clone. The chain carries TRBV6-5 and TRBJ2-5; no definite D call. This CDR3 is built from 11 residues. Trimming pared 0 bases from V and 5 bases from J, leaving 1 base between. CDR1 and CDR2 from the germline V gene are MNHEY and SVGAGI. In nucleotides, the CDR3 is TGTGCCAGCAGTTACTCGGAGACCCAGTACTTC. Translation: CASSYSETQYF.

The gene calls are TRBV7-2 and TRBJ2-7, with TRBD1 matching 8 bases. CDR3 length: 15 residues. CDR1 and CDR2 from the germline V gene are SGHTA and FQGNSA. With 5 bases clipped from V and 6 bases from J, the junction kept 12 bases outside the gene matches. The CDR3, as DNA: TGTGCCAGCAGCGAATTCGTCCAGGGGGCTGGCGAGCAGTACTTC. Its protein product is CASSEFVQGAGEQYF.

This clone was observed a single time. J is TRBJ2-7 and V is TRBV13; 10 bases are shared with TRBD2. The CDR3 consists of 18 residues. The germline V gene has CDR1 PRHDT and CDR2 FYEKMQ (reference sequence). V was pared by 5 bases and J by 6 bases, with 19 bases of the junction left unmatched. For the CDR3, the DNA is TGTGCCAGCAGCCTCTGGGGTTTGAGAGCGGGGGGGCCAGGCGAGCAGTACTTC. It yields the protein CASSLWGLRAGGPGEQYF.